This passage covers 26 T cell receptor beta chains from one sample sequenced in a study of T cells after yellow fever vaccination. TCRdb independently ran MiXCR on the 5' RACE reads; one entry per CDR3 protein. Here the sample spans some 160,000 distinct CDR3 sequences, 9.3% being singletons. Sequencing was performed on CD8+ T cells sorted from PBMCs, taken 45 days after the yellow fever booster vaccination. The receptors originated from a young man who received the YFV17D yellow fever vaccine.

The chain combines TRBV6-5 with TRBJ1-5; D perhaps matches TRBD1 (5 bases). The CDR3 covers 14 residues. Trimming removed 3 bases from V and 7 bases from J, with 13 bases in between. Germline V lookup: CDR1 MNHEY, CDR2 SVGAGI. The CDR3 sequence is CASSYQGPGQPQHF. CDR3 DNA: TGTGCCAGCAGTTATCAGGGACCAGGGCAGCCCCAGCATTTT.

V and J are TRBV29-1 and TRBJ1-3; D not certain. V shed 7 bases and J shed 2 bases, with 18 bases lying between them. Germline V gene sequence: CDR1 SQVTM, CDR2 ANQGSEA. The CDR3 covers 15 residues. CDR3 nucleotide sequence: TGCAGCGCCATCGGTTGGGATCTAACTGGAAACACCATATATTTT. This codes for CSAIGWDLTGNTIYF.

The rearrangement uses TRBV7-6 and TRBJ2-2, with D perhaps TRBD1 (5 bases). Germline V gives CDR1 SGHVS, CDR2 FNYEAQ. The CDR3 has 16 residues. V dropped 2 bases and J dropped 1 base, with 11 bases sitting between them. For the CDR3, the DNA is TGTGCCAGCAGCTTAAATGGGGCGCTGAACACCGGGGAGCTGTTTTTT. The encoded protein is CASSLNGALNTGELFF.

The chain combines TRBV5-3 with TRBJ2-1; no clear D gene. TRBV5-3 is assigned to the ORF class and has an uncertain function. The CDR3 is 16 residues long. The ends were cut back, 0 bases at V and 9 bases at J, with 19 bases in the middle. The CDR3 nucleotides read TGTGCCAGAAGCTTGGGGCCAGAGCCCAGAATCAGTGAGCAGTTCTTC. Translating gives CARSLGPEPRISEQFF.

The J gene is TRBJ2-1, the V gene TRBV5-6; the D gene is possibly TRBD1 (5 bases). The V gene lost 0 bases and the J gene lost 9 bases, with 16 bases spanning the gap. This CDR3 has 15 residues. From germline, CDR1 is SGHDT and CDR2 YYEEEE. Here the CDR3 reads CASSLEVTVGSEQFF. The DNA for the CDR3 is TGTGCCAGCAGCTTGGAGGTGACAGTGGGTAGTGAGCAGTTCTTC.

This clonotype was seen repeatedly, ten times or more. The chain is built from TRBV7-9 and TRBJ2-3; D unresolved. V was clipped by 2 bases and J by 0 bases, with 9 bases between them. This CDR3 spans 15 amino acids. CDR1 and CDR2 from the germline V gene are SEHNR and FQNEAQ (reference sequence). CDR3 nucleotide sequence: TGTGCCAGCAGCTTATGGACCAAAAGCACAGATACGCAGTATTTT. Translation gives CASSLWTKSTDTQYF.

The gene calls are TRBV7-9 and TRBJ2-7, with TRBD1 matching over 9 bases. This CDR3 has 14 amino acids. Per germline, CDR1 SEHNR and CDR2 FQNEAQ (reference sequence). V lost 4 bases and J lost 2; bases outside the gene matches: 3. As DNA, the CDR3 is TGTGCCAGCAGCTCCAGGGACAGGGCCTACGAGCAGTACTTC. It is translated as CASSSRDRAYEQYF.

The rearrangement joins TRBV7-2 to TRBJ2-1, with no clear D. The V end was cut by 2 bases, the J end by 8 bases, with 7 bases between. Looked up from germline, CDR1 is SGHTA and CDR2 is FQGNSA. The CDR3 contains 12 residues. CDR3 DNA: TGTGCCAGCAGCTTAAATTTCCATGAGCAGTTCTTC. Translated: CASSLNFHEQFF.

This chain uses TRBV20-1 with TRBJ2-7; weak D call: TRBD1 (6 bases). The CDR3 has 14 amino acids. CDR1 and CDR2 from the germline V gene are DFQATT and SNEGSKA (reference sequence). V lost 3 bases, J lost 4 bases, and 16 bases lay in between. The CDR3 sequence: CSARGAGASYEQYF. The CDR3 DNA reads as TGCAGTGCTAGGGGGGCAGGAGCTTCGTACGAGCAGTACTTC.

In this sample, this clonotype turned up many times. The chain uses TRBV7-6 and TRBJ2-5; 9 bases map to TRBD1. Germline CDR1 reads SGHVS; CDR2 reads FNYEAQ. The CDR3 extends over 13 amino acids. V dropped 5 bases and J dropped 5; count of bases not matched to a gene: 3. In DNA form, the CDR3 reads TGTGCCAGCAGCCGGACAGGGGCCGAGACCCAGTACTTC. Amino acids: CASSRTGAETQYF.

The chain couples TRBV6-2 or TRBV6-3 to TRBJ2-1, with D tentatively TRBD1 or TRBD2 (5 bases each). This CDR3 is 13 amino acids long. Germline V gives CDR1 MNHEY, CDR2 SVGEGT. V lost 4 bases and J 4 bases, leaving 8 bases between the germline ends. The CDR3 is CASSWGRYNEQFF. DNA of the CDR3: TGTGCCAGCAGTTGGGGACGGTACAATGAGCAGTTCTTC.

This clonotype was observed a few times. V usage is TRBV7-9 and J usage is TRBJ2-1; 7 nucleotides line up with TRBD1. This CDR3 spans 15 amino acids. The V and J ends lost 1 base and 10 bases, in that order; junction bases with no gene match: 10. Germline V gives CDR1 SEHNR, CDR2 FQNEAQ (reference sequence). The CDR3 sequence: CASSLGTGRNEEQFF. CDR3 bases: TGTGCCAGCAGCTTAGGGACAGGCCGCAATGAGGAGCAGTTCTTC. Filled out from reference TRBV7-9 and TRBJ2-1, the complete variable domain reads DTGVSQNPRHKITKRGQNVTFRCDPISEHNRLYWYRQTLGQGPEFLTYFQNEAQLEKSRLLSDRFSAERPKGSFSTLEIQRTEQGDSAMYLCASSLGTGRNEEQFFGPGTRLTVL.

The rearrangement joins TRBV27 to TRBJ2-7; D may match TRBD1 or TRBD2 (6 bases each). Germline CDR1 MNHEY, CDR2 SMNVEV (reference sequence). V shed 6 bases and J shed 9 bases, with 27 bases lying between them. There are 16 residues in the CDR3. The CDR3 DNA reads TGTGCCAGCAGCCCCGCCACGTTGGGGGCGACCGGGGGGCAGTACTTC. Translation: CASSPATLGATGGQYF.

The chain has TRBV28 and TRBJ1-2, with no clear D. Germline assignment: CDR1 MDHEN and CDR2 SYDVKM. The CDR3 has 13 residues. The ends were cut back, 4 bases at V and 0 bases at J, with 6 bases in the middle. CDR3 nucleotides: TGTGCCAGCAGTTACGCCTCTAACTATGGCTACACCTTC. Residues: CASSYASNYGYTF.

The chain carries TRBV9 and TRBJ2-3; D is perhaps TRBD2 (6 bases). Germline V gives CDR1 SGDLS, CDR2 YYNGEE. The CDR3 extends over 16 amino acids. Trimming removed 4 bases at V and 0 bases at J, with 15 bases between. CDR3 DNA sequence: TGTGCCAGCAGCCCCCATGGTGGGGGGAGCACAGATACGCAGTATTTT. Translating gives CASSPHGGGSTDTQYF.

This clonotype turned up a few times. The CDR3 region is CASSRKRGAEAYNEQFF. The CDR3 DNA sequence: TGTGCCAGCAGCCGAAAACGGGGGGCCGAAGCCTACAATGAGCAGTTCTTC. The chain combines TRBV11-2 with TRBJ2-1, with D possibly TRBD2 on 7 matching bases. Germline V gene lookup returns CDR1 SGHAT and CDR2 FQNNGV. This CDR3 is built from 17 residues. The germline V and J ends were trimmed by 5 bases and 2 bases, with 19 bases remaining between them.

This clonotype has only a few counts. In DNA, the CDR3 is TGTGCCAGCGTATATAGGTGGACGATGAACACCGGGGAGCTGTTTTTT. It translates to CASVYRWTMNTGELFF. This sequence joins TRBV6-6 and TRBJ2-2; D is undetermined. The germline V gene has CDR1 MNHNY and CDR2 SVGAGI (reference sequence). The CDR3 extends over 16 amino acids. Trimming pared 8 bases from V and 1 base from J, leaving 17 bases between.

The sample holds a few counts of this clonotype. This chain connects TRBV27 to TRBJ1-2, with D possibly being TRBD1 (5 bases). Germline V gene sequence: CDR1 MNHEY, CDR2 SMNVEV (reference sequence). This CDR3 has 15 residues. V was trimmed by 2 bases and J by 4 bases, leaving 14 bases between them. The DNA of the CDR3 is TGTGCCAGCAGTTTAATCGGGGCGCGGGGCTATGGCTACACCTTC. Translation: CASSLIGARGYGYTF.

The gene calls are TRBV12-3 or TRBV12-4 and TRBJ2-3, with 12 nucleotides matching TRBD2. J lost 4 bases, V lost 7 bases, and 9 bases had no gene match. CDR3 length equals 16 residues. The chain's CDR3 is CASTPILAGGPDTQYF. In nucleotides, the CDR3 is TGTGCCAGCACTCCTATACTAGCGGGGGGTCCAGATACGCAGTATTTT.

The V gene is TRBV6-5, the J gene TRBJ2-1; D remains unclear. Per germline, CDR1 MNHEY and CDR2 SVGAGI. CDR3 length equals 14 residues. V lost 0 bases and J lost 6, with 9 bases in between. The CDR3 nucleotides read TGTGCCAGCAGTTACTCGCCCATTCCCAATGAGCAGTTCTTC. Protein: CASSYSPIPNEQFF.

The chain couples TRBV11-2 to TRBJ2-7; D is perhaps TRBD2 (5 bases). The V gene lost 0 bases and the J gene lost 3 bases, with 9 bases spanning the gap. In germline, CDR1 is SGHAT, CDR2 FQNNGV. The CDR3 consists of 14 residues. The CDR3 loop is CASSLEHGDYEQYF. The CDR3 DNA is TGTGCCAGCAGCTTAGAGCACGGGGACTACGAGCAGTACTTC.

This chain links TRBV5-4 with TRBJ2-5; tentatively, D is TRBD2 (6 bases). Trimming stripped 1 base from V and 1 base from J, with 11 bases between. The CDR3 totals 15 residues. Germline V CDR1 and CDR2: SGHNT, YYREEE (reference sequence). The CDR3 here is CASSLFGSSQETQYF. CDR3 nucleotides: TGTGCCAGCAGCTTGTTCGGGAGCTCCCAAGAGACCCAGTACTTC.

The chain carries TRBV7-2 and TRBJ2-3; D is unresolved. Trimming took 5 bases from V and 5 from J, leaving 14 bases between them. The CDR3 is made up of 14 amino acids. Germline CDR1 is SGHTA and CDR2 is FQGNSA. This chain's CDR3 is CASSLRSFQDTQYF. CDR3 sequence (DNA): TGTGCCAGCAGCCTCCGGAGTTTCCAAGATACGCAGTATTTT.

This clonotype appeared many times. The chain employs TRBV6-5 and TRBJ2-1; D gene unclear. Trimming cost V 2 bases and J 9 bases, with 8 bases left between them. The CDR3 spans 12 residues. Per the germline V gene, CDR1 is MNHEY and CDR2 is SVGAGI. DNA of the CDR3: TGTGCCAGCAGTTACAAGTGGGGTGAGCAGTTCTTC. Its protein is CASSYKWGEQFF.

This clonotype was detected many times. The V gene is TRBV5-1, the J gene TRBJ2-5; D is undetermined. The V end lost 1 base, the J end lost 5 bases, and 12 bases lay between the germline ends. The CDR3 contains 14 residues. Germline V gene lookup returns CDR1 SGHRS and CDR2 YFSETQ. The DNA for the CDR3 is TGCGCCAGCAGCTTGAACGCGAAGGTGGAGACCCAGTACTTC. This encodes CASSLNAKVETQYF.

The rearrangement links TRBV6-2 or TRBV6-3 to TRBJ2-3; 13 nucleotides agree with TRBD2. Germline V gene data show CDR1 as MNHEY and CDR2 as SVGEGT. With V trimmed by 7 bases and J by 9 bases, 7 bases remained unmatched. There are 14 residues in the CDR3. CDR3 region: CASTQTSGGITQYF. The CDR3 bases are TGTGCCAGCACCCAGACTAGCGGGGGGATCACGCAGTATTTT.